This paragraph covers one TCR beta chain sequence. This record belongs to a study of cytomegalovirus exposure and HLA in healthy donors. CDR1 is MDHEN and CDR2 is SYDVKM in the germline V gene. Unmatched junction bases numbered 11, after V lost 6 bases and J lost 4 bases. There are 15 residues in the CDR3. The study ran its PCR with 60 Vbeta and 13 Jbeta primers. Assay: immunoSEQ multiplex PCR; the TCRdb copy retains only in-frame clones and omits some. The listing contains under 200,000 clones. Sequenced: PBMCs. V and J are TRBV28 and TRBJ2-7; the match to TRBD2 covers 8 bases. This sequence was found in a man aged 25-40 years in good health and CMV-seronegative. The CDR3: CASSVVTGGLYEQYF. The CDR3 DNA reads TGTGCCAGCAGCGTCGTTACGGGAGGGCTGTACGAGCAGTACTTC.